The entry below describes one TCR beta chain. What it recognizes is unknown. Naive CD8 cells lacked CD45RO, underwent positive selection for CCR7 and left out terminally differentiated effector memory CD45RA+ cells. Caucasian adults living in Nashville, Tennessee, provided all samples. The source of the sample is a study of shared clonotypes between healthy human individuals. Overall study results and limits: Non-shared clonotypes had lower generation probabilities than those shared by all four donors.

The table came from immunoSEQ multiplex PCR; TCRdb's copy has only in-frame clones and leaves some out. This table has 630,000 or so clones, roughly 98% appearing once. This CDR3 is 17 amino acids long. The trim removed 4 bases at V and 4 bases at J, leaving 15 bases unmatched. Germline V CDR1 and CDR2: MDHEN, SYDVKM. This chain joins TRBV28 and TRBJ2-7, with TRBD1 matching 8 bases. Sequences were obtained from naive CD8+ T cells sorted from blood. The source of this sequence is a man aged 25-45 years in good health. This CDR3 is CASSSYHYRGSSYEQYF. CDR3 nucleotides: TGTGCCAGCAGTTCATATCACTACAGGGGGAGCTCATACGAGCAGTACTTC.